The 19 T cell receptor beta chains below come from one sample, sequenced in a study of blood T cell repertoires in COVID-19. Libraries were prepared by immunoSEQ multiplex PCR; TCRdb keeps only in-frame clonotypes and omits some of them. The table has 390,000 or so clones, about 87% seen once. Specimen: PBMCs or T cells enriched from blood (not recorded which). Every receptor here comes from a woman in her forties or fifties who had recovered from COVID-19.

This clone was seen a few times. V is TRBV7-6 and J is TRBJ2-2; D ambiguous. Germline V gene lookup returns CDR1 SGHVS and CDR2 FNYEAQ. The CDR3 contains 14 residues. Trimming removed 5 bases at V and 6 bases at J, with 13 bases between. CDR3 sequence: CASSILPGAGELFF. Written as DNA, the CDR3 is TGTGCCAGCAGCATCCTGCCGGGTGCCGGGGAGCTGTTTTTT.

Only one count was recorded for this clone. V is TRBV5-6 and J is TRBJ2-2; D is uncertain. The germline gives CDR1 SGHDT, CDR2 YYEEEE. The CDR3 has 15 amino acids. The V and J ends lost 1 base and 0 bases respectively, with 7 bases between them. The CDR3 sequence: CASSLTGTNTGELFF. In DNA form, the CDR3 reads TGTGCCAGCAGCTTGACGGGTACGAACACCGGGGAGCTGTTTTTT.

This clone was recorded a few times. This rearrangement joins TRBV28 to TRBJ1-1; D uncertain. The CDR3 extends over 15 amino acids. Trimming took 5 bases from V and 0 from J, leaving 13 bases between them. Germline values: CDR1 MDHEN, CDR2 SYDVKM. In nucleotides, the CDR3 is TGTGCCAGCAGTACCCTGAAAGACATGAACACTGAAGCTTTCTTT. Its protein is CASSTLKDMNTEAFF. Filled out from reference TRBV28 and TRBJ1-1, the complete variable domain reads DVKVTQSSRYLVKRTGEKVFLECVQDMDHENMFWYRQDPGLGLRLIYFSYDVKMKEKGDIPEGYSVSREKKERFSLILESASTNQTSMYLCASSTLKDMNTEAFFGQGTRLTVV.

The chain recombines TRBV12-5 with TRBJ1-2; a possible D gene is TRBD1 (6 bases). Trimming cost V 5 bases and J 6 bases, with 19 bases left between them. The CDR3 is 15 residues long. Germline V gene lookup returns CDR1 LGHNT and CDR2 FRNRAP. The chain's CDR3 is CASGLEQGLSDGYTF. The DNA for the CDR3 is TGTGCTAGTGGTCTAGAACAGGGTTTGAGTGATGGCTACACCTTC.

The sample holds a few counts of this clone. Written as DNA, the CDR3 is TGTGCCAGCAGCGTGTCGGAGCGTAATGAAAAACTGTTTTTT. It codes for CASSVSERNEKLFF. The chain has TRBV9 and TRBJ1-4; no clear D gene. The germline gives CDR1 SGDLS, CDR2 YYNGEE. Trimming shortened V by 2 bases and J by 4 bases, and 9 bases separated the two germline ends. The CDR3 spans 14 residues.

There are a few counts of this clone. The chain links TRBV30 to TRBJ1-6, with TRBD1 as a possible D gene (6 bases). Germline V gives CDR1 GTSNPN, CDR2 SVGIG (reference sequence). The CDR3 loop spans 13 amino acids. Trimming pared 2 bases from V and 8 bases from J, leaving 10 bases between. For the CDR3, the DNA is TGTGCCTGGAGTCCGGGACACGATTCACCCCTCCACTTT. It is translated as CAWSPGHDSPLHF.

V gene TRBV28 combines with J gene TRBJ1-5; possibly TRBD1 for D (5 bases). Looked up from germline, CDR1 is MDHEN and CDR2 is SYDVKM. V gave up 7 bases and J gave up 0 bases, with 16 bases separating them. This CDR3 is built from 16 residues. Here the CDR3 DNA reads TGTGCCAGCAAAGCGTGGGACTGGTATAGCAATCAGCCCCAGCATTTT. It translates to CASKAWDWYSNQPQHF.

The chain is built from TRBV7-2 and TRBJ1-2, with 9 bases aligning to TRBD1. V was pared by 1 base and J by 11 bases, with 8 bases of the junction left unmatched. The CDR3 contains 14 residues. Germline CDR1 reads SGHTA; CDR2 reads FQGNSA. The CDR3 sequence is CASSLGQPGQGYTF. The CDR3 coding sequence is TGTGCCAGCAGCTTAGGCCAACCGGGACAGGGTTACACCTTC.

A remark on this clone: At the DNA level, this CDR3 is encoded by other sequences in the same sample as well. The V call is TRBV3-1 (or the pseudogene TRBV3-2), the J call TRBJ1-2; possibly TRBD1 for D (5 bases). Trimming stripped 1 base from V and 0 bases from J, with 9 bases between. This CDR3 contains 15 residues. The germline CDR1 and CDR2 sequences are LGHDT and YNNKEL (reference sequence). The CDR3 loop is CASSQVAGSNYGYTF. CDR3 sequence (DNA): TGTGCCAGCAGCCAAGTGGCAGGGTCTAACTATGGCTACACCTTC.

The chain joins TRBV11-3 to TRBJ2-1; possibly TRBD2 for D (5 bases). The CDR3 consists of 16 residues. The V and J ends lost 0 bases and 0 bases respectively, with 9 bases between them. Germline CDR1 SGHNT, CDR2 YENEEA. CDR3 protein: CASSLEAGSSYNEQFF. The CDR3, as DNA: TGTGCCAGCAGCTTAGAAGCTGGGAGCTCCTACAATGAGCAGTTCTTC.

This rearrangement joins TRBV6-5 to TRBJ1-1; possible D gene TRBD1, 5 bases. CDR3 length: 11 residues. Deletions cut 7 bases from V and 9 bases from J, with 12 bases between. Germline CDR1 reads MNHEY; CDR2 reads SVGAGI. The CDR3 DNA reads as TGTGCCAGCATCTACCGGGGGAAAGCTTTCTTT. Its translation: CASIYRGKAFF.

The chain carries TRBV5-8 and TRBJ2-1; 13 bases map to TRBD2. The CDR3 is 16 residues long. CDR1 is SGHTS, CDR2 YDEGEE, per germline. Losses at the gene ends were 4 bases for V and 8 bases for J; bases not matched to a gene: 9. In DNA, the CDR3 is TGTGCCAGCAGCCGTAAACTAGCGGGGGGGCAGGATGAGCAGTTCTTC. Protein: CASSRKLAGGQDEQFF.

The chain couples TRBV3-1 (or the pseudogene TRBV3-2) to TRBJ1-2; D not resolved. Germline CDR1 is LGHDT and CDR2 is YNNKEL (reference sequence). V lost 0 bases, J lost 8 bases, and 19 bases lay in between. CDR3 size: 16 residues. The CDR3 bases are TGTGCCAGCAGCCAAGATCGTCTCCGGCCTCCCGGGGGCTACACCTTC. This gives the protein CASSQDRLRPPGGYTF.

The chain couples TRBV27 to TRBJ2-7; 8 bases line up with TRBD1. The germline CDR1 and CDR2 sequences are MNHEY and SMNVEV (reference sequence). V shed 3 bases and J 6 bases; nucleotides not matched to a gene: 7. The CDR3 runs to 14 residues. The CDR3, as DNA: TGTGCCAGCAGTTTGTTAGACAGGGGTAGCGAGCAGTACTTC. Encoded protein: CASSLLDRGSEQYF.

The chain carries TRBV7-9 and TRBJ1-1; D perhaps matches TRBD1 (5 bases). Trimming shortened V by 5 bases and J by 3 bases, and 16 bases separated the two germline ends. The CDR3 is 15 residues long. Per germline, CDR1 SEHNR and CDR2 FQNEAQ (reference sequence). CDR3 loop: CASSPQAQVYTEAFF. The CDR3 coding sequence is TGTGCCAGCAGCCCCCAAGCACAGGTATACACTGAAGCTTTCTTT. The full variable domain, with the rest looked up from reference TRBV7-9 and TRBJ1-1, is DTGVSQNPRHKITKRGQNVTFRCDPISEHNRLYWYRQTLGQGPEFLTYFQNEAQLEKSRLLSDRFSAERPKGSFSTLEIQRTEQGDSAMYLCASSPQAQVYTEAFFGQGTRLTVV.

As DNA, the CDR3 is TGTGCCAGCAGAGACCGGGACAGGGGTGTTCGATCCTACAATCAGCCCCAGCATTTT. This gives the protein CASRDRDRGVRSYNQPQHF. The chain links TRBV2 to TRBJ1-5; 10 bases are shared with TRBD1. The J segment lost 3 bases and the V segment lost 6 bases, leaving 17 bases of the junction unmatched. Germline lookup yields CDR1 SNHLY and CDR2 FYNNEI. The CDR3 is 19 amino acids.

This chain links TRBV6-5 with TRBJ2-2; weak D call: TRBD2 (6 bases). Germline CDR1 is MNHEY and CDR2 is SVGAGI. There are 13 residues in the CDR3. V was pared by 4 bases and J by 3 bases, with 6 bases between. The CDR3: CASSWDYTGELFF. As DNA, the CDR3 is TGTGCCAGCAGTTGGGACTACACCGGGGAGCTGTTTTTT.

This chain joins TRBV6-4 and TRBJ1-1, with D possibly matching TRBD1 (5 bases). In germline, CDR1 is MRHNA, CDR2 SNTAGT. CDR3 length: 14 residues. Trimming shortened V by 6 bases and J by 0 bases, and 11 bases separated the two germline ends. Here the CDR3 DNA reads TGTGCCAGCAGAGAGACAGCTATGAACACTGAAGCTTTCTTT. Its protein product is CASRETAMNTEAFF.

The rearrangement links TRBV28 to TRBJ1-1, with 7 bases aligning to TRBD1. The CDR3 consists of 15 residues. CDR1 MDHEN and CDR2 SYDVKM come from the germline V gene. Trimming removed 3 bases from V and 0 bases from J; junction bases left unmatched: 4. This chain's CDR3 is CASSLGDRLNTEAFF. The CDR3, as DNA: TGTGCCAGCAGTTTGGGGGACAGATTGAACACTGAAGCTTTCTTT.